The 32 T cell receptor beta chains reported below all come from one sample, sequenced in a study of blood T cell repertoires in COVID-19. Here immunoSEQ multiplex PCR was the method, and the copy in TCRdb shows in-frame clones only, minus some. The data contain about 170,000 clones, 84% of them singletons. The sequenced sample was PBMCs or T cells enriched from blood (not recorded which). All receptors come from a man in his fifties who had recovered from COVID-19.

The V gene is TRBV28, the J gene TRBJ1-5; 8 positions match TRBD1. Germline V gives CDR1 MDHEN, CDR2 SYDVKM. V lost 6 bases and J lost 6; bases outside the gene matches: 10. This CDR3 comprises 15 residues. CDR3 in amino acids: CASSARTGTGQPQHF. DNA for the CDR3: TGTGCCAGCAGCGCCCGGACAGGGACGGGTCAGCCCCAGCATTTT.

This chain connects TRBV19 to TRBJ2-5; 9 nucleotides agree with TRBD2. Germline loops: CDR1 LNHDA, CDR2 SQIVND (reference sequence). J gave up 5 bases and V 2 bases, and 15 bases lay outside the gene matches. CDR3 length: 18 residues. CDR3 residues: CASSINTFSGGSGETQYF. CDR3 DNA: TGTGCCAGTAGTATAAACACTTTCAGCGGGGGGTCCGGGGAGACCCAGTACTTC.

This clone has only one observation. The CDR3 here is CASSLDGPTGYGYTF. CDR3 nucleotides: TGTGCCAGCAGCTTAGACGGCCCGACAGGGTATGGCTACACCTTC. J is TRBJ1-2 and V is TRBV11-2; 7 nucleotides align to TRBD1. This CDR3 contains 15 residues. V shed 0 bases, J shed 5 bases, and the junction held 6 bases outside the gene matches. In germline, CDR1 is SGHAT, CDR2 FQNNGV.

This rearrangement joins TRBV11-3 to TRBJ2-7, with D possibly being TRBD1 (6 bases). This CDR3 is 15 amino acids long. V gave up 1 base and J gave up 2 bases, with 12 bases separating them. Germline V gene sequence: CDR1 SGHNT, CDR2 YENEEA. The CDR3 DNA sequence: TGTGCCAGCAGCTTAGGAGTCAGGGGCACCTACGAGCAGTACTTC. Translated: CASSLGVRGTYEQYF.

The rearrangement joins TRBV11-2 to TRBJ1-2, with a possible D match to TRBD1 (6 bases). Germline CDR1 is SGHAT and CDR2 is FQNNGV. V was clipped by 5 bases and J by 7 bases, with 11 bases between them. The CDR3 has 12 amino acids. Here the CDR3 DNA reads TGTGCCAGCAGCCTCGGACAGAGTGGCTACACCTTC. This translates into CASSLGQSGYTF. Drawing the rest from reference TRBV11-2 and TRBJ1-2, the complete variable domain is EAGVAQSPRYKIIEKRQSVAFWCNPISGHATLYWYQQILGQGPKLLIQFQNNGVVDDSQLPKDRFSAERLKGVDSTLKIQPAKLEDSAVYLCASSLGQSGYTFGSGTRLTVV.

The chain employs TRBV5-1 and TRBJ2-3; D uncertain. Germline assignment: CDR1 SGHRS and CDR2 YFSETQ. The CDR3 totals 16 residues. Trimming took 4 bases from V and 3 from J, leaving 18 bases between them. The CDR3 reads CASSRPGSFETDTQYF. The CDR3 DNA is TGCGCCAGCAGCCGCCCCGGGTCATTCGAGACAGATACGCAGTATTTT.

V and J are TRBV7-9 and TRBJ2-2; perhaps TRBD2 as D (5 bases). Trimming cost V 1 base and J 6 bases, with 12 bases left between them. CDR3 size: 15 residues. Looked up from germline, CDR1 is SEHNR and CDR2 is FQNEAQ (reference sequence). The CDR3 region is CASSLGVVEAGELFF. DNA for the CDR3: TGTGCCAGCAGCTTAGGGGTGGTGGAGGCCGGGGAGCTGTTTTTT.

This chain links TRBV28 with TRBJ1-2; 11 bases map to TRBD1. CDR3 length equals 14 residues. Germline V lookup: CDR1 MDHEN, CDR2 SYDVKM. Losses at the gene ends were 6 bases for V and 8 bases for J; bases not matched to a gene: 8. The CDR3 sequence is CASSIRTGGRGYTF. The CDR3 DNA sequence: TGTGCCAGCAGCATCCGGACAGGGGGCAGGGGCTACACCTTC.

The table lists this clone with a few counts. The V and J genes are TRBV5-8 and TRBJ1-1; 11 bases map to TRBD1. CDR1 and CDR2 (germline): SGHTS, YDEGEE. Losses at the gene ends were 5 bases for V and 5 bases for J; bases not matched to a gene: 2. The CDR3 covers 13 residues. CDR3 sequence: CASRGTGGTEAFF. In DNA, the CDR3 is TGTGCCAGCAGGGGGACAGGGGGAACTGAAGCTTTCTTT.

The chain couples TRBV27 to TRBJ1-3, with D hard to call. V lost 4 bases to trimming and J lost 0 bases, with 7 bases between them. Germline values: CDR1 MNHEY, CDR2 SMNVEV (reference sequence). CDR3 size: 14 residues. Here the CDR3 reads CASSSGSSGNTIYF. CDR3 DNA: TGTGCCAGCAGTTCAGGTAGCTCTGGAAACACCATATATTTT.

The chain uses TRBV18 and TRBJ2-5; D perhaps matches TRBD1 (8 bases). The V and J ends lost 5 bases and 4 bases respectively, with 11 bases between them. Germline V lookup: CDR1 KGHSH, CDR2 LQKENI. There are 13 residues in the CDR3. CDR3: CASSSGTGETQYF. The CDR3 DNA is TGTGCCAGCTCAAGCGGGACAGGAGAGACCCAGTACTTC. Filled out from reference TRBV18 and TRBJ2-5, the complete variable domain reads NAGVMQNPRHLVRRRGQEARLRCSPMKGHSHVYWYRQLPEEGLKFMVYLQKENIIDESGMPKERFSAEFPKEGPSILRIQQVVRGDSAAYFCASSSGTGETQYFGPGTRLLVL.

This clone was observed a handful of times. The chain links TRBV3-1 (or the pseudogene TRBV3-2) to TRBJ2-3; 11 bases agree with TRBD2. Germline V gene lookup returns CDR1 LGHDT and CDR2 YNNKEL (reference sequence). This CDR3 is 17 amino acids long. Unmatched junction bases numbered 5, after V lost 1 base and J lost 2 bases. The CDR3 is CASSQVASGGFTDTQYF. The DNA of the CDR3 is TGTGCCAGCAGCCAAGTCGCTAGCGGGGGGTTCACAGATACGCAGTATTTT.

The J gene is TRBJ2-7, the V gene TRBV27; a possible D gene is TRBD1 (7 bases). The germline gives CDR1 MNHEY, CDR2 SMNVEV (reference sequence). Trimming removed 2 bases from V and 7 bases from J, with 18 bases in between. The CDR3 runs 15 residues. The CDR3 protein is CASSLRRGHRGEQYF. The CDR3 nucleotides are TGTGCCAGCAGTTTAAGGAGGGGGCACCGGGGGGAGCAGTACTTC.

The V and J genes are TRBV6-5 and TRBJ1-1; 8 bases agree with TRBD1. The CDR3 length is 14 residues. V gave up 7 bases and J gave up 1 base; unmatched junction bases: 5. Germline V gene lookup returns CDR1 MNHEY and CDR2 SVGAGI. CDR3 sequence: CASTATGGNTEAFF. The CDR3 DNA reads as TGTGCCAGCACCGCCACAGGGGGGAACACTGAAGCTTTCTTT.

The J gene is TRBJ1-1, the V gene TRBV19; TRBD1 agrees at 7 bases. CDR1 and CDR2 (germline): LNHDA, SQIVND (reference sequence). The CDR3 is 14 amino acids. J lost 4 bases, V lost 3 bases, and 5 bases had no gene match. CDR3 nucleotides: TGTGCCAGTAGTATCCAGGGGGTGGGCACTGAAGCTTTCTTT. Encoded protein: CASSIQGVGTEAFF. Full variable domain (rest looked up from reference TRBV19 and TRBJ1-1): DGGITQSPKYLFRKEGQNVTLSCEQNLNHDAMYWYRQDPGQGLRLIYYSQIVNDFQKGDIAEGYSVSREKKESFPLTVTSAQKNPTAFYLCASSIQGVGTEAFFGQGTRLTVV.

The genes are TRBV3-1 (or the pseudogene TRBV3-2) and TRBJ1-1, with D unclear. The CDR3 is made up of 14 amino acids. CDR1 and CDR2 from the germline V gene are LGHDT and YNNKEL (reference sequence). V was cut by 4 bases and J by 1 base, with 10 bases left in between. This chain's CDR3 is CASSLAEGNTEAFF. The CDR3 DNA reads TGTGCCAGCAGCCTTGCAGAGGGGAACACTGAAGCTTTCTTT.

The chain combines TRBV2 with TRBJ1-5; D is uncertain. Germline CDR1 reads SNHLY; CDR2 reads FYNNEI. This CDR3 contains 15 residues. Deletions cut 8 bases from V and 7 bases from J, with 21 bases between. In DNA, the CDR3 is TGTGCCAGCGTGCCTCTCTCAGGCGGCGGGCAGCCCCAGCATTTT. Translation: CASVPLSGGGQPQHF.

The V call is TRBV10-3, the J call TRBJ1-1; tentative D call: TRBD1 (6 bases). The germline V gene has CDR1 ENHRY and CDR2 SYGVKD. CDR3 length equals 13 residues. The germline V and J ends were trimmed by 10 bases and 5 bases, with 17 bases remaining between them. The CDR3 nucleotides are TGTGCCACCGGTGCGGGGGGCCCTACTGAAGCTTTCTTT. As protein: CATGAGGPTEAFF.

The J gene is TRBJ2-5, the V gene TRBV5-4, with D possibly TRBD2 on 6 matching bases. V lost 3 bases to trimming and J lost 5 bases, with 17 bases between them. The CDR3 covers 15 residues. The germline gives CDR1 SGHNT, CDR2 YYREEE (reference sequence). The CDR3 DNA is TGTGCCAGCAGCTGGGATAGGACTATAAGGGAGACCCAGTACTTC. Encoded protein: CASSWDRTIRETQYF. Based on the CDR3 plus reference TRBV5-4 and TRBJ2-5, the full variable domain is ETGVTQSPTHLIKTRGQQVTLRCSSQSGHNTVSWYQQALGQGPQFIFQYYREEENGRGNFPPRFSGLQFPNYSSELNVNALELDDSALYLCASSWDRTIRETQYFGPGTRLLVL.

The chain couples TRBV7-9 to TRBJ2-1; D may be TRBD1 (6 bases). Germline V CDR1 and CDR2: SEHNR, FQNEAQ (reference sequence). With 0 bases removed from V and 5 bases from J, the gap between germline ends came to 20 bases. The CDR3 is made up of 18 amino acids. CDR3 coding DNA: TGTGCCAGCAGCTTAGCAGAGTACATGGGGACAAAAAACAATGAGCAGTTCTTC. Translating it yields CASSLAEYMGTKNNEQFF.

This chain uses TRBV6-5 with TRBJ1-5; 7 bases agree with TRBD1. The CDR3 extends over 14 amino acids. V trimming: 6 bases; J trimming: 6 bases; junction bases outside the gene matches: 8. Germline CDR1 reads MNHEY; CDR2 reads SVGAGI. The CDR3 reads CASSRGQGGQPQHF. The CDR3 DNA reads TGTGCCAGCAGCCGGGGGCAGGGGGGTCAGCCCCAGCATTTT.

The genes are TRBV6-5 and TRBJ1-2; 9 nucleotides agree with TRBD1. V shed 6 bases, J shed 8 bases, and the junction held 7 bases outside the gene matches. The CDR3 runs 13 residues. In germline, CDR1 is MNHEY, CDR2 SVGAGI. For the CDR3, the DNA is TGTGCCAGCAGCCCAAGACAGGGGGGAGGCTACACCTTC. Its protein is CASSPRQGGGYTF.

Here the CDR3 reads CASRDKTGGVGTNEKLFF. The CDR3 nucleotides are TGTGCCAGCAGGGACAAGACAGGGGGCGTGGGAACTAATGAAAAACTGTTTTTT. The rearrangement links TRBV9 to TRBJ1-4; TRBD1 matches 10 bases. J lost 1 base, V lost 5 bases, and 11 bases had no gene match. The CDR3 consists of 18 residues. CDR1 is SGDLS, CDR2 YYNGEE, per germline.

The rearrangement joins TRBV28 to TRBJ2-7; D possibly corresponds to TRBD1 (5 bases). This CDR3 region has 15 residues. The germline V and J ends were trimmed by 2 bases and 2 bases, with 13 bases remaining between them. From germline, CDR1 is MDHEN and CDR2 SYDVKM. The CDR3: CASSLPTGAPYEQYF. CDR3 nucleotides: TGTGCCAGCAGTTTACCCACAGGTGCCCCCTACGAGCAGTACTTC.

The rearrangement uses TRBV18 and TRBJ2-2, with 10 bases matching TRBD1. V shed 8 bases and J 6 bases; nucleotides not matched to a gene: 15. The CDR3 length is 17 residues. Germline V gene data show CDR1 as KGHSH and CDR2 as LQKENI. The CDR3 DNA follows: TGTGCCAGCCCTGGGCTCCAGAGGACAGGGGGTTCCGGGGAGCTGTTTTTT. Protein sequence: CASPGLQRTGGSGELFF.

The V call is TRBV9, the J call TRBJ1-1; D perhaps matches TRBD1 (5 bases). Trimming cost V 0 bases and J 0 bases, with 9 bases left between them. CDR1 and CDR2 (germline): SGDLS, YYNGEE. The CDR3 is 15 amino acids. CDR3 sequence reads: CASSVAKDMNTEAFF. The CDR3 DNA sequence: TGTGCCAGCAGCGTAGCGAAGGACATGAACACTGAAGCTTTCTTT.

This chain uses TRBV6-4 with TRBJ2-1; D is uncertain. This CDR3 has 11 residues. CDR1 is MRHNA and CDR2 is SNTAGT in the germline V gene. V shed 4 bases and J shed 9 bases, with 7 bases lying between them. The CDR3 is CASSAISEQFF. The CDR3 region has the DNA TGTGCCAGCAGTGCCATCAGTGAGCAGTTCTTC.

The chain carries TRBV27 and TRBJ2-5, with 7 bases fitting TRBD2. The CDR3 is made up of 13 amino acids. CDR1 is MNHEY, CDR2 SMNVEV, per germline (reference sequence). J lost 0 bases, V lost 6 bases, and 1 base had no gene match. The CDR3 is CASRGGNQETQYF. CDR3 nucleotides: TGTGCCAGCAGGGGGGGGAACCAAGAGACCCAGTACTTC.

The chain has TRBV7-8 and TRBJ1-5; TRBD1 matches at 8 bases. Per the germline V gene, CDR1 is SGHVS and CDR2 is FQNEAQ. The CDR3 is 14 amino acids. Losses at the gene ends were 5 bases for V and 4 bases for J; bases not matched to a gene: 4. The DNA for the CDR3 is TGTGCCAGCAGCGGGACAGGTGCAAATCAGCCCCAGCATTTT. It translates to CASSGTGANQPQHF.

This sequence joins TRBV6-5 and TRBJ1-1; D unresolved. This CDR3 is built from 11 residues. Germline values: CDR1 MNHEY, CDR2 SVGAGI. The V and J ends lost 4 bases and 3 bases respectively, with 3 bases between them. The CDR3 sequence: CASSSDTEAFF. CDR3 sequence (DNA): TGTGCCAGCAGTTCCGACACTGAAGCTTTCTTT.

J is TRBJ2-2 and V is TRBV6-5, with TRBD1 matching over 7 bases. The junction had 9 bases not matched to a gene; V was cut back by 4 bases and J by 7 bases. Germline lookup yields CDR1 MNHEY and CDR2 SVGAGI. This CDR3 has 15 amino acids. CDR3 protein: CASSSGNTGVGELFF. The CDR3 bases are TGTGCCAGCAGTTCAGGCAATACAGGGGTCGGGGAGCTGTTTTTT.

The V gene is TRBV11-2, the J gene TRBJ2-2; D ambiguous. CDR3 length: 13 residues. Trimming took 5 bases from V and 7 from J, leaving 11 bases between them. Germline CDR1 is SGHAT and CDR2 is FQNNGV. The CDR3 DNA sequence: TGTGCCAGCAGCCGGTCATATCGCGGGGAGCTGTTTTTT. Protein sequence: CASSRSYRGELFF.